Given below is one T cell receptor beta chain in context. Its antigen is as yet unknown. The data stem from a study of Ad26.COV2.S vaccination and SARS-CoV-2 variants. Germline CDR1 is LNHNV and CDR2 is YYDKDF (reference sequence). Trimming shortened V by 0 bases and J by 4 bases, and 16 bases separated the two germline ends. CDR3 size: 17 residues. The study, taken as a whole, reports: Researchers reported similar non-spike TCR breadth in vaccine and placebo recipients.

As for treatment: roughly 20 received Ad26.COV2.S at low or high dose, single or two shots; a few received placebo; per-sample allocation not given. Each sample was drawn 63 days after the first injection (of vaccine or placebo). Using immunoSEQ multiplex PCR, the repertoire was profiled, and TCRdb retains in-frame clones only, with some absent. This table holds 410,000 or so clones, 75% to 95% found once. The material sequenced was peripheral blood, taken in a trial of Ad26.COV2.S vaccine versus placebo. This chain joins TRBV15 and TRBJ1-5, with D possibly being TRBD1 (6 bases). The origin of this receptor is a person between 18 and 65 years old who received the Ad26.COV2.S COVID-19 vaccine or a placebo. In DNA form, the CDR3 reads TGTGCCACCAGCAGAGATGCGACAGGAGGATATAATCAGCCCCAGCATTTT. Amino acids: CATSRDATGGYNQPQHF.